This TCR beta chain was documented in a study of immune evolution from preneoplasia to lung adenocarcinoma. General study findings and limits: From normal lung to invasive adenocarcinoma, top clone frequencies appeared to decrease.

The CDR3 has 15 amino acids. V was pared by 0 bases and J by 2 bases, with 10 bases between. Germline CDR1 SGHDN, CDR2 FVKESK. This clone has just a few counts. Antigen unknown. Each case's diagnosis was confirmed by two pathologists on H&E. Sequencing used immunoSEQ multiplex PCR; TCRdb keeps in-frame clones, though not all of them. The sample consists of about 26,000 clones, about 74% of them appearing once. The chain is built from TRBV14 and TRBJ1-2; D is uncertain. Specimen: FFPE invasive lung adenocarcinoma tissue. This clonotype originated in a person between 60 and 70 years old with invasive lung adenocarcinoma. Some clones in this sample may be carry-over from other donors' samples. CDR3 DNA: TGTGCCAGCAGCCAAGAGGTCCACAACAACTATGGCTACACCTTC. Translating gives CASSQEVHNNYGYTF.